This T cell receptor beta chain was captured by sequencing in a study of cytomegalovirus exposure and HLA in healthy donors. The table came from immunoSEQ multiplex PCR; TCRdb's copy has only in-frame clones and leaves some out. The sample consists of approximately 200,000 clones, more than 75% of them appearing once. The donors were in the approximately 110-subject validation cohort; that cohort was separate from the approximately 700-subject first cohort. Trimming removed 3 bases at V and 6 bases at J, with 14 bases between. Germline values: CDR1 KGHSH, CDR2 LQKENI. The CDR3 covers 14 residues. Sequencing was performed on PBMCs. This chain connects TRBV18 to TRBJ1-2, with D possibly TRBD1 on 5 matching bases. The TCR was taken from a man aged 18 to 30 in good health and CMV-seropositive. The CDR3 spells CASSPTGETNGYTF. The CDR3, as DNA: TGTGCCAGCTCACCGACGGGGGAAACCAATGGCTACACCTTC.